The T cell receptor beta chain described here comes from a study of blood T cell repertoires in COVID-19. Whole-study context: Acute and convalescent COVID-19 specimens originated in the United States, Italy and Spain. PBMCs, B-cell-depleted T cells, or T cells provided the cDNA or gDNA that made up the material.

Original handling: Reference gene primer amplification gave estimated nucleated cell counts. Some clones are missing from TCRdb's copy, which holds only in-frame ones; the method was immunoSEQ multiplex PCR. Clone size and the V and J calls come from that table; the DNA yielded D and trimming. The sample holds roughly 92,000 clones, less than 95% seen once. Deletions cut 8 bases from V and 4 bases from J, with 18 bases between. This CDR3 spans 15 amino acids. From germline, CDR1 is KGHSH and CDR2 LQKENI. The TCR originated in a man aged 50-60 years with acute or convalescent COVID-19. Sequences were obtained from peripheral blood. The V call is TRBV18, the J call TRBJ2-1, with TRBD1 as a possible D gene (5 bases). DNA of the CDR3: TGTGCCAGCCTGGACACCTACTCGTCTTACAATGAGCAGTTCTTC. It specifies CASLDTYSSYNEQFF.